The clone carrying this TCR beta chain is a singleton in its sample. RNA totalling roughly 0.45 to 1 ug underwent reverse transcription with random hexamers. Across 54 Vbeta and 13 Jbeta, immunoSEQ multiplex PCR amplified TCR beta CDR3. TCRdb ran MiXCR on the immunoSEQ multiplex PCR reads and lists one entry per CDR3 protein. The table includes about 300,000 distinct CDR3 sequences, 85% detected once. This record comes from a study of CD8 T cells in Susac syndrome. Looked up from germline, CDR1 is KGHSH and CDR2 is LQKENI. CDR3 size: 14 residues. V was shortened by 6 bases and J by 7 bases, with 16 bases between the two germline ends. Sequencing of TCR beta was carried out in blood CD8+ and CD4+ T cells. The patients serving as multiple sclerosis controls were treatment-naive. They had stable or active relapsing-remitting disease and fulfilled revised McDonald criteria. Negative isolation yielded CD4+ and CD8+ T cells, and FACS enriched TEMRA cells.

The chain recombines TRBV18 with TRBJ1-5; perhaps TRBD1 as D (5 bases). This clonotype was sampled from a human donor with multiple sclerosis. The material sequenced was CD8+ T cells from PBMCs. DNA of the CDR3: TGTGCCAGCTCGCCGGGGGGGAGGGGCCAGCCCCAGCATTTT. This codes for CASSPGGRGQPQHF. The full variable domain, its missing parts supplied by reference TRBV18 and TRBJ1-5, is NAGVMQNPRHLVRRRGQEARLRCSPMKGHSHVYWYRQLPEEGLKFMVYLQKENIIDESGMPKERFSAEFPKEGPSILRIQQVVRGDSAAYFCASSPGGRGQPQHFGDGTRLSIL.